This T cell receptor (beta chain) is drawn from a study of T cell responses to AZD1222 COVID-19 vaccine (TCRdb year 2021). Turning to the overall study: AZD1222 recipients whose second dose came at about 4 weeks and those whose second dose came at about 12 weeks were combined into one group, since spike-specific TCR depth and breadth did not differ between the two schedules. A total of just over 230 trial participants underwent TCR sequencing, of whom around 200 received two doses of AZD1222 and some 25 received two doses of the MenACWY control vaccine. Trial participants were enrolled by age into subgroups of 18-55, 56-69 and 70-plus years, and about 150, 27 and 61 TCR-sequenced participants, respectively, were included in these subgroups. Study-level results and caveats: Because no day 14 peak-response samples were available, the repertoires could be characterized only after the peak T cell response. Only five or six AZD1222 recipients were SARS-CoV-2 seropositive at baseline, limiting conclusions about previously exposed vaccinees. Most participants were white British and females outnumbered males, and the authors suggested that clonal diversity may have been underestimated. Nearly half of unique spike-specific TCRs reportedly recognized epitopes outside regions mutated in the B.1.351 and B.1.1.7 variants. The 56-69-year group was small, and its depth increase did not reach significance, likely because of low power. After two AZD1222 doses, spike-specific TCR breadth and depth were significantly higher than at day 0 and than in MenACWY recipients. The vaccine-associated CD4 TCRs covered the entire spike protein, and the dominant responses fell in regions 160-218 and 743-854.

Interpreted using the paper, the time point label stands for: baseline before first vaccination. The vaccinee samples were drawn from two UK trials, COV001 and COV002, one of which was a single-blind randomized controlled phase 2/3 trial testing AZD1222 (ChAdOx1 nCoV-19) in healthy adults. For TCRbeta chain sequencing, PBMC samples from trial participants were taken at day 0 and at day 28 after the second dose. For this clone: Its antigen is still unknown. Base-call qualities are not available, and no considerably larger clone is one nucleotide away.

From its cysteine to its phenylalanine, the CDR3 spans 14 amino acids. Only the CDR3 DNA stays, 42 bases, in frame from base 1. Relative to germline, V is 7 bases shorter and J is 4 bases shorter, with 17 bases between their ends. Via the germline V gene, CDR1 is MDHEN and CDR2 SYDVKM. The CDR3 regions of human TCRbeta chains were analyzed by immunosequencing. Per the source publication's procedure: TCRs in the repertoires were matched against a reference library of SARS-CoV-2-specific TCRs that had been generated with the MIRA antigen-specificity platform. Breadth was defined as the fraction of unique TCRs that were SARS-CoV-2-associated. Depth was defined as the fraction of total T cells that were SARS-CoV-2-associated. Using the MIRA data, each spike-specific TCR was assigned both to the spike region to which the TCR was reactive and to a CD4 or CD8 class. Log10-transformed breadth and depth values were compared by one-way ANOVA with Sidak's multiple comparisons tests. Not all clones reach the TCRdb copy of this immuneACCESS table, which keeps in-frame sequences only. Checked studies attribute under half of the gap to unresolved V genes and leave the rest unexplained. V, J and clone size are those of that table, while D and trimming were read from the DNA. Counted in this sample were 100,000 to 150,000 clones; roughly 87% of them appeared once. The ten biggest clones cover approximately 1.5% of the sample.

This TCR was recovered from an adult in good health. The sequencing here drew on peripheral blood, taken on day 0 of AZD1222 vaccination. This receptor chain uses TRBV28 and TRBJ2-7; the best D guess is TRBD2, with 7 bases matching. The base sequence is TGTGCCAGCACCCTGGGGGGGCTTGGGTACGAGCAGTACTTC. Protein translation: CASTLGGLGYEQYF.